These T cell receptor beta chains were read from a single sample in a study of response to subunit inactivated influenza vaccine. TCRdb fed the RT-PCR reads into MiXCR, producing one record per CDR3 protein. The sample records roughly 540,000 distinct CDR3 sequences, around a quarter being singletons. This sample was also put to use in a study of T cells expressing NK-cell markers.

The sequenced sample was CD4+ T cells sorted from PBMCs, obtained 11 to 12 days after vaccination. These TCRs come from a middle-aged man who received an inactivated influenza vaccine. Each CDR3 is given with its conserved first and last residue. Each record gives: D gene, V gene, CDR3 length, J gene, clone size, CDR3 protein, CDR3 DNA. A D gene is named only where the DNA matches it firmly. Some rows mark clone size as missing; the rest say once, few, many or name a class of expanded clone.

>NA|TRBV11-2|12|TRBJ2-1|many
CASSFGLNEQFF
TGTGCCAGCAGCTTTGGCCTCAATGAGCAGTTCTTC
>NA|TRBV19|15|TRBJ2-1|once
CASSTYPGVGNEQFF
TGTGCCAGTAGTACCTACCCGGGAGTTGGCAATGAGCAGTTCTTC
>NA|TRBV12-3/TRBV12-4|17|TRBJ2-1|few
CASRNGVGLVGYNEQFF
TGTGCCAGCAGAAATGGGGTAGGCTTAGTGGGATACAATGAGCAGTTCTTC
>TRBD2|TRBV6-2/TRBV6-3|16|TRBJ2-7|NA
CASSRPGLAGAYEQYF
TGTGCCAGCAGCCGACCGGGACTAGCGGGAGCCTACGAGCAGTACTTC
>TRBD2|TRBV20-1|16|TRBJ2-3|NA
CSASSPTSGRTDTQYF
TGCAGTGCTAGTTCCCCCACTAGCGGCCGCACAGATACGCAGTATTTT
>TRBD2|TRBV29-1|14|TRBJ2-1|NA
CSVEPGTSGNEQFF
TGCAGCGTTGAGCCCGGGACTAGCGGGAATGAGCAGTTCTTC
>NA|TRBV2|14|TRBJ2-7|few
CASSEEVRAIEQYF
TGTGCCAGCAGTGAAGAGGTCCGCGCAATAGAGCAGTACTTC
>NA|TRBV21-1|15|TRBJ1-4|NA
CASSKYGHTFGKLFF
TGTGCCAGCAGCAAATATGGGCATACCTTCGGGAAACTGTTTTTT
>NA|TRBV27|14|TRBJ1-6|NA
CASADGGTYSPLHF
TGTGCCAGCGCCGACGGAGGTACCTATTCACCCCTCCACTTT
>TRBD1|TRBV25-1|14|TRBJ2-7|NA
CASSETGVFDRQYF
TGTGCCAGCAGTGAGACAGGGGTCTTTGATCGGCAGTACTTC
>TRBD1|TRBV6-2/TRBV6-3|15|TRBJ2-2|few
CASKGDRVNTGELFF
TGTGCCAGCAAAGGCGACAGGGTAAACACCGGGGAGCTGTTTTTT
>TRBD1|TRBV5-5|15|TRBJ2-3|NA
CASSFTGTGVVTQYF
TGTGCCAGCAGCTTCACCGGGACAGGGGTTGTTACGCAGTATTTT
>NA|TRBV7-2|16|TRBJ1-1|few
CASSLFPGVRNTEAFF
TGTGCCAGCAGCTTGTTTCCAGGGGTCAGGAACACTGAAGCTTTCTTT
>NA|TRBV9|17|TRBJ2-3|NA
CASSREPVELSTDTQYF
TGTGCCAGCAGCCGTGAGCCTGTGGAGCTTAGCACAGATACGCAGTATTTT
>TRBD1|TRBV7-3|13|TRBJ2-4|NA
CASSSSGGNIQYF
TGTGCCAGCAGCTCCTCAGGGGGTAACATTCAGTACTTC
>NA|TRBV2|15|TRBJ2-1|few
CASSEEVQVYNEQFF
TGTGCCAGCAGTGAAGAGGTACAGGTCTACAATGAGCAGTTCTTC
>TRBD2|TRBV27|16|TRBJ2-1|NA
CASSLWSSGSRNEQFF
TGTGCCAGCAGTTTATGGTCTAGCGGGAGTAGAAATGAGCAGTTCTTC
>TRBD1|TRBV6-1|15|TRBJ1-4|few
CASSDPGTGGEKLFF
TGTGCCAGCAGTGACCCCGGGACAGGGGGTGAAAAACTGTTTTTT
>TRBD2|TRBV7-6|16|TRBJ2-5|NA
CASSDRLAGDMETQYF
TGTGCCAGCAGCGACCGCTTGGCGGGAGACATGGAGACCCAGTACTTC
>NA|TRBV2|12|TRBJ1-5|NA
CASSAQSQPQHF
TGTGCCAGCAGCGCCCAGTCCCAGCCCCAGCATTTT
>NA|TRBV4-3|15|TRBJ1-1|few
CASSQGPGMGTEAFF
TGCGCCAGCAGCCAAGGACCGGGTATGGGCACTGAAGCTTTCTTT
>NA|TRBV7-2|13|TRBJ1-5|few
CASRLTSNQPQHF
TGTGCCAGCCGGTTGACGAGCAATCAGCCCCAGCATTTT
>NA|TRBV7-7|14|TRBJ2-1|few
CASSSGHLDNEQFF
TGTGCTAGCAGCTCTGGACACCTCGACAATGAGCAGTTCTTC
>NA|TRBV10-3|15|TRBJ1-3|few
CAISVGGASGNTIYF
TGTGCCATCAGTGTCGGTGGCGCGTCCGGAAACACCATATATTTT
>NA|TRBV10-3|15|TRBJ2-3|few
CAISEVRTSTDTQYF
TGTGCCATCAGTGAGGTCCGAACTAGCACAGATACGCAGTATTTT
>NA|TRBV10-3|14|TRBJ2-3|NA
CAITPGPNTDTQYF
TGTGCCATCACTCCGGGCCCCAACACAGATACGCAGTATTTT
>NA|TRBV5-1|14|TRBJ2-7|NA
CASSTGGASYEQYF
TGCGCCAGCAGCACCGGGGGTGCCTCCTACGAGCAGTACTTC
>TRBD1|TRBV5-6|16|TRBJ2-2|few
CASSLRWTGPTGELFF
TGTGCCAGCAGCCTCAGGTGGACAGGCCCGACCGGGGAGCTGTTTTTT
>NA|TRBV6-1|15|TRBJ2-7|few
CASSRGVAHVYEQYF
TGTGCCAGCAGCCGCGGGGTGGCCCACGTCTACGAGCAGTACTTC
>NA|TRBV6-1|14|TRBJ2-7|few
CASSPPGGTYEQYF
TGTGCCAGCAGTCCTCCCGGCGGAACCTACGAGCAGTACTTC
>TRBD1|TRBV6-2/TRBV6-3|17|TRBJ2-1|NA
CASSTMIEWTGPNEQFF
TGTGCCAGCAGTACCATGATTGAGTGGACAGGGCCAAATGAGCAGTTCTTC
>NA|TRBV2|13|TRBJ2-5|many
CASKPDSQETQYF
TGTGCCAGCAAGCCCGACAGCCAAGAGACCCAGTACTTC
>NA|TRBV28|18|TRBJ2-1|NA
CASSLLRMRGSSYNEQFF
TGTGCCAGCAGTTTATTGAGGATGCGTGGGTCCTCCTACAATGAGCAGTTCTTC
>TRBD2|TRBV20-1|20|TRBJ2-1|few
CSARRTRTSGRKVGWAEQFF
TGCAGTGCTAGAAGGACCAGGACTAGCGGGAGGAAAGTGGGTTGGGCTGAGCAGTTCTTC
>NA|TRBV15|13|TRBJ2-7|NA
CATSRDINYEQYF
TGTGCCACCAGCCGGGACATCAACTACGAGCAGTACTTC
>NA|TRBV12-3/TRBV12-4|13|TRBJ2-5|NA
CASSFKAGETQYF
TGTGCCAGCAGTTTCAAAGCTGGAGAGACCCAGTACTTC
>NA|TRBV4-3|15|TRBJ2-2|NA
CASSQEGAATGELFF
TGCGCCAGCAGCCAAGAGGGGGCGGCCACCGGGGAGCTGTTTTTT
>TRBD1|TRBV29-1|13|TRBJ2-2|many
CSVGTGNTGELFF
TGCAGCGTTGGGACAGGGAACACCGGGGAGCTGTTTTTT
>NA|TRBV7-9|13|TRBJ2-7|many
CASSFPGAYEQYF
TGTGCCAGCAGCTTCCCCGGGGCCTACGAGCAGTACTTC
>NA|TRBV7-3|13|TRBJ2-1|NA
CASSLIGNNEQFF
TGTGCCAGCAGCTTAATCGGAAACAATGAGCAGTTCTTC
>NA|TRBV20-1|15|TRBJ2-5|NA
CSARDLGGAQETQYF
TGCAGTGCTAGAGATCTGGGGGGAGCCCAAGAGACCCAGTACTTC
>TRBD1|TRBV19|15|TRBJ2-1|few
CASRAQGASYNEQFF
TGTGCCAGTAGGGCACAGGGGGCATCCTACAATGAGCAGTTCTTC
>TRBD2|TRBV12-3/TRBV12-4|15|TRBJ2-7|many
CASSLGLAGTYEQYF
TGTGCCAGCAGTTTAGGGTTAGCGGGTACCTACGAGCAGTACTTC
>NA|TRBV15|16|TRBJ2-2|NA
CATSRGWTRYTGELFF
TGTGCCACCAGCAGAGGCTGGACCCGTTACACCGGGGAGCTGTTTTTT
>NA|TRBV14|16|TRBJ2-5|NA
CASSPQERSIGETQYF
TGTGCCAGCAGCCCCCAGGAGCGGAGCATTGGGGAGACCCAGTACTTC
>TRBD2|TRBV7-8|15|TRBJ2-1|few
CASSRLAGTYNEQFF
TGTGCCAGCAGCCGACTAGCGGGGACCTACAATGAGCAGTTCTTC
>NA|TRBV10-3|13|TRBJ1-1|few
CAIRWEARAEAFF
TGTGCCATCAGGTGGGAAGCCAGAGCTGAAGCTTTCTTT
>NA|TRBV20-1|12|TRBJ2-3|few
CSARQTTDTQYF
TGCAGTGCTAGACAGACCACAGATACGCAGTATTTT
>TRBD2|TRBV28|14|TRBJ2-3|few
CASTAGDHTDTQYF
TGTGCCAGCACGGCGGGGGACCACACAGATACGCAGTATTTT
>NA|TRBV9|14|TRBJ1-1|few
CASSVAGGGREAFF
TGTGCCAGCAGCGTAGCCGGTGGGGGCAGAGAAGCTTTCTTT
>NA|TRBV12-2|19|TRBJ2-7|few
CASRLDRLAGGPLSYEQYF
TGTGCAAGTCGCTTAGATCGGCTAGCGGGGGGCCCCCTCTCCTACGAGCAGTACTTC
>NA|TRBV12-3/TRBV12-4|12|TRBJ2-7|many
CASTLESYEQYF
TGTGCCAGCACCTTGGAGAGTTACGAGCAGTACTTC
>TRBD1|TRBV2|14|TRBJ2-2|NA
CATGQGAATGELFF
TGTGCCACGGGACAGGGGGCGGCCACCGGGGAGCTGTTTTTT
>TRBD2|TRBV29-1|14|TRBJ2-7|NA
CSVVSGLAGPEQYF
TGCAGCGTTGTTTCGGGACTAGCGGGACCCGAGCAGTACTTC
>NA|TRBV12-3/TRBV12-4|15|TRBJ2-7|NA
CASSLDGEHSYEQYF
TGTGCCAGCAGTTTAGACGGGGAGCACTCCTACGAGCAGTACTTC